These 9 T cell receptor beta chains originate from one sample sequenced in a study of T-cell reconstitution after alpha-beta-depleted transplantation in children (dated by TCRdb to 2016 to 2017). Library preparation employed PCR. The reads were generated on an Illumina HiSeq 2500. To normalize quantification of the TCRbeta repertoire, the TCR libraries were built with molecular barcoding that relied on unique molecular identifiers. TCRdb reanalyzed the raw reads on its own, using fastp at Q25 for trimming and MiXCR for clone calling, and kept in-frame beta chains. Each CDR3 protein gets just one entry, which takes the most common genes and DNA from the rows behind it. The sample contains more than 90,000 distinct CDR3 sequences, 7% to 9% of them found a single time. The top ten hold 6.9% of the sample. The sequences come from PBMCs from the stem cell graft donor, collected from the stem cell graft. The receptors shown here come from a human donor who donated a stem cell graft to a child with congenital amegakaryocytic thrombocytopenia.

This clonotype showed up many times. The rearrangement uses TRBV7-9 and TRBJ1-5, with D perhaps TRBD1 (6 bases). V lost 1 base, J lost 4 bases, and 8 bases lay in between. The CDR3 is 14 residues long. Germline CDR1 reads SEHNR; CDR2 reads FQNEAQ (reference sequence). CDR3: CASSLGQGNQPQHF. The DNA for the CDR3 is TGTGCCAGCAGCTTAGGGCAGGGGAATCAGCCCCAGCATTTT.

This chain uses TRBV20-1 with TRBJ1-1, with 9 bases that match TRBD1. CDR1 is DFQATT, CDR2 SNEGSKA, per germline (reference sequence). CDR3 size: 14 residues. V trimming: 2 bases; J trimming: 3 bases; junction bases outside the gene matches: 4. This CDR3 reads CSARRTGGHTEAFF. For the CDR3, the DNA is TGCAGTGCTAGACGAACAGGGGGCCACACTGAAGCTTTCTTT.

The rearrangement joins TRBV7-6 to TRBJ2-2; perhaps TRBD1 as D (5 bases). From germline, CDR1 is SGHVS and CDR2 FNYEAQ. CDR3 length equals 15 residues. V dropped 5 bases and J dropped 1 base, with 11 bases sitting between them. CDR3 coding DNA: TGTGCCAGCAGCACCGCGACAGTGAACACCGGGGAGCTGTTTTTT. Translation gives CASSTATVNTGELFF.

This clonotype was seen at least ten times. The V call is TRBV12-3 or TRBV12-4, the J call TRBJ2-1, with D unresolved. The length of the CDR3 is 14 residues. V was trimmed by 3 bases and J by 8 bases, leaving 14 bases between them. CDR3 region: CASSLKTPADEQFF. The CDR3 nucleotides read TGTGCCAGCAGTTTGAAAACCCCGGCAGATGAGCAGTTCTTC.

This clonotype came up many times. This chain joins TRBV10-2 and TRBJ2-5; TRBD1 matches 8 bases. The CDR3 extends over 14 amino acids. CDR1 and CDR2 (germline): WSHSY, SAAADI. The trim removed 3 bases at V and 7 bases at J, leaving 7 bases unmatched. The CDR3 DNA follows: TGCGCCAGCAGTGATGGACAGGGCTTGGGGACCCAGTACTTC. Amino acids: CASSDGQGLGTQYF.

This clonotype showed up many times. DNA for the CDR3: TGCAGTGCTAGTAGGACCGGCGGGTTGTCGGGGCCCTACGAGCAGTACTTC. It codes for CSASRTGGLSGPYEQYF. V usage is TRBV20-1 and J usage is TRBJ2-7; D assignment may be TRBD1 or TRBD2 (5 bases each). V shed 3 bases and J shed 2 bases, with 23 bases lying between them. CDR1 and CDR2 from the germline V gene are DFQATT and SNEGSKA (reference sequence). This CDR3 has 17 residues.

This clonotype was found many times. The rearrangement uses TRBV20-1 and TRBJ2-3; 9 positions match TRBD2. This CDR3 has 15 residues. In germline, CDR1 is DFQATT, CDR2 SNEGSKA (reference sequence). The CDR3 region has the DNA TGCAGCCAAGCGGCGGGAGGGCCGAGTGGAGATACGCAGTATTTT. This sequence encodes CSQAAGGPSGDTQYF.

This clonotype appeared a few times. This chain uses TRBV18 with TRBJ2-2, with a possible D match to TRBD2 (7 bases). The V end was cut by 2 bases, the J end by 5 bases, with 15 bases between. The CDR3 contains 16 residues. The germline gives CDR1 KGHSH, CDR2 LQKENI. The CDR3, as DNA: TGTGCCAGCTCACCAGCGACGGGGGGCCGTACCGGGGAGCTGTTTTTT. This codes for CASSPATGGRTGELFF. Filled out from reference TRBV18 and TRBJ2-2, the complete variable domain reads NAGVMQNPRHLVRRRGQEARLRCSPMKGHSHVYWYRQLPEEGLKFMVYLQKENIIDESGMPKERFSAEFPKEGPSILRIQQVVRGDSAAYFCASSPATGGRTGELFFGEGSRLTVL.

This clonotype was seen many times. V usage is TRBV10-3 and J usage is TRBJ2-2; D is possibly TRBD2 (7 bases). The CDR3 runs 15 residues. Germline CDR1 is ENHRY and CDR2 is SYGVKD. V dropped 3 bases and J dropped 4 bases, with 12 bases sitting between them. Written as DNA, the CDR3 is TGTGCCATCAGTGATGGGGGGGCGATCACCGGGGAGCTGTTTTTT. Translated: CAISDGGAITGELFF.